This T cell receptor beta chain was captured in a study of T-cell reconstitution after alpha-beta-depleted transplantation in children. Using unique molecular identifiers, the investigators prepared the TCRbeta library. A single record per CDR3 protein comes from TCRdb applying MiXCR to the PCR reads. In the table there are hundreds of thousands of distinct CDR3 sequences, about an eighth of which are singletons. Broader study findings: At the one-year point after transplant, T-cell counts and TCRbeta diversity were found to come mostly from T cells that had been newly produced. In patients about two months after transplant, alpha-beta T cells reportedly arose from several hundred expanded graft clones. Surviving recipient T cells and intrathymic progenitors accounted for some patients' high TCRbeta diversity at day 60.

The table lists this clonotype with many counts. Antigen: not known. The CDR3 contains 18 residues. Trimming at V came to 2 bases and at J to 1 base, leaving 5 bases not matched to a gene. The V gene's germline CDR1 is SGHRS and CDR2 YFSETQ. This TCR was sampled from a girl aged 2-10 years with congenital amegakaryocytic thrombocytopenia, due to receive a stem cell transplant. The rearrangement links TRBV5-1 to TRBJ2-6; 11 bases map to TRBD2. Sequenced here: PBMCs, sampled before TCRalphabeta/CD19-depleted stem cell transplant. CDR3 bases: TGCGCCAGCAGCTTCTCACTAGCGGGAGCATCTGGGGCCAACGTCCTGACTTTC. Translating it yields CASSFSLAGASGANVLTF.